The 11 T cell receptor beta chains below all came from one sample that was sequenced in a study of regulatory T cells in long-lasting Graves disease. The authors built TCR beta libraries using iRepertoire HTBI primers and Arm-PCR of CDR3 regions. TCRdb re-derived calls from the multiplex PCR reads in MiXCR, one entry per CDR3 protein. The sample has approximately 400,000 distinct CDR3 sequences, 10% to 15% seen once. Regarding time point: newly diagnosed GD, antithyroid drugs for less than 3 months. Researchers made the TCR library from RNA that was extracted from PBMCs. This sample was shared with a second study, whose subject was T cells in Graves' hyperthyroidism and ophthalmopathy.

The sample was peripheral blood mononuclear cells (PBMCs), taken at new diagnosis, from a patient treated with antithyroid drugs. These receptors all come from a woman between 18 and 30 years old with Graves disease.

This clonotype was detected ten times or more. The gene calls are TRBV27 and TRBJ1-5, with D hard to call. Germline V gene data show CDR1 as MNHEY and CDR2 as SMNVEV (reference sequence). This CDR3 comprises 13 residues. Trimming removed 6 bases at V and 4 bases at J, with 10 bases between. The CDR3 nucleotides are TGTGCCAGCAGCCAAGACGGAAATCAGCCCCAGCATTTT. It yields the protein CASSQDGNQPQHF.

The V gene is TRBV3-1, the J gene TRBJ2-7; 8 bases match TRBD2. This CDR3 contains 19 residues. J gave up 2 bases and V 0 bases, and 15 bases lay outside the gene matches. Germline values: CDR1 LGHDT, CDR2 YNNKEL (reference sequence). The CDR3: CASSQDPRWELAVTYEQYF. In DNA form, the CDR3 reads TGTGCCAGCAGCCAAGATCCGAGGTGGGAACTAGCGGTTACCTACGAGCAGTACTTC.

At least ten counts were recorded for this clonotype. The chain couples TRBV28 to TRBJ2-2; TRBD2 matches at 10 bases. The CDR3 is made up of 13 amino acids. Looked up from germline, CDR1 is MDHEN and CDR2 is SYDVKM. V shed 3 bases and J 14 bases; nucleotides not matched to a gene: 6. CDR3 protein: CASSLLLAGVLFF. The CDR3 bases are TGTGCCAGCAGTTTGCTTCTAGCGGGAGTCCTGTTTTTT.

There are a few counts of this clonotype. Because it lacks the conserved phenylalanine or tryptophan at the end, this CDR3 is likely a read error. The chain is built from TRBV7-6 and TRBJ2-5; 8 bases align to TRBD2. Germline CDR1 reads SGHVS; CDR2 reads FNYEAQ. This CDR3 has 16 residues. After removal of 2 bases from V and 1 base from J, the junction contained 6 bases not matched to a gene. The CDR3 coding sequence is TGTGCCAGCAGCTTAAGAACTAGCGGCAGCCAAGAGACCCAGTACCTC. Its translation: CASSLRTSGSQETQYL.

There are many counts of this clonotype. The rearrangement joins TRBV7-2 to TRBJ1-4; tentatively, D is TRBD1 (6 bases). Germline V gives CDR1 SGHTA, CDR2 FQGNSA. The CDR3 length is 16 residues. V was pared by 6 bases and J by 7 bases, with 21 bases between. CDR3 DNA: TGTGCCAGCAGTCCCCGGAGGGGGGCAGTGGTTGAAAAACTGTTTTTT. This gives the protein CASSPRRGAVVEKLFF.

J is TRBJ1-5 and V is TRBV4-1; TRBD1 matches 10 bases. The V and J ends lost 0 bases and 0 bases, in that order; junction bases with no gene match: 5. This CDR3 is built from 18 residues. CDR1 and CDR2 (germline): MGHRA, YSYEKL. This chain's CDR3 is CASSQDRTGGNSNQPQHF. For the CDR3, the DNA is TGCGCCAGCAGCCAAGATAGGACAGGGGGTAATAGCAATCAGCCCCAGCATTTT.

This clonotype was recorded many times. V and J are TRBV7-2 and TRBJ1-2; 7 bases are shared with TRBD1. The CDR3 is 16 amino acids. The germline CDR1 and CDR2 sequences are SGHTA and FQGNSA. J gave up 8 bases and V 1 base, and 13 bases lay outside the gene matches. Written as DNA, the CDR3 is TGTGCCAGCAGCTTAGGGCCATCGACAGGGTTAGGCGGCTACACCTTC. This translates into CASSLGPSTGLGGYTF.

This clonotype was counted only a few times. The chain couples TRBV4-3 to TRBJ2-3; perhaps TRBD1 as D (5 bases). This CDR3 region has 16 residues. V lost 1 base and J 3 bases, leaving 14 bases between the germline ends. Germline V gene sequence: CDR1 LGHNA, CDR2 YSLEER. The CDR3 nucleotides are TGCGCCAGCAGCCAAGTAACGCAAAGGGGAACAGATACGCAGTATTTT. This codes for CASSQVTQRGTDTQYF.

This clonotype was recorded a few times. The gene calls are TRBV11-2 and TRBJ1-1; no definite D call. Trimming removed 1 base at V and 6 bases at J, with 6 bases between. Germline V gene lookup returns CDR1 SGHAT and CDR2 FQNNGV. The CDR3 loop spans 12 amino acids. The CDR3 sequence is CASSLVFPEAFF. The DNA for the CDR3 is TGTGCCAGCAGCTTAGTTTTCCCTGAAGCTTTCTTT.

This clonotype was seen at least ten times. This sequence joins TRBV12-3 or TRBV12-4 and TRBJ2-1; no definite D call. CDR3 length: 13 residues. The V and J ends lost 6 bases and 8 bases respectively, with 14 bases between them. The CDR3 DNA follows: TGTGCCAGCAGCGCCGAACTGGTCGATGAGCAGTTCTTC. Translation: CASSAELVDEQFF.

This clonotype showed up many times. V and J are TRBV20-1 and TRBJ2-7, with 7 bases fitting TRBD1. V was pared by 1 base and J by 3 bases, with 3 bases of the junction left unmatched. Germline V gene data show CDR1 as DFQATT and CDR2 as SNEGSKA (reference sequence). The CDR3 covers 13 residues. CDR3 bases: TGCAGTGCTAGAGGCAGGGGGATCTACGAGCAGTACTTC. Its protein is CSARGRGIYEQYF.